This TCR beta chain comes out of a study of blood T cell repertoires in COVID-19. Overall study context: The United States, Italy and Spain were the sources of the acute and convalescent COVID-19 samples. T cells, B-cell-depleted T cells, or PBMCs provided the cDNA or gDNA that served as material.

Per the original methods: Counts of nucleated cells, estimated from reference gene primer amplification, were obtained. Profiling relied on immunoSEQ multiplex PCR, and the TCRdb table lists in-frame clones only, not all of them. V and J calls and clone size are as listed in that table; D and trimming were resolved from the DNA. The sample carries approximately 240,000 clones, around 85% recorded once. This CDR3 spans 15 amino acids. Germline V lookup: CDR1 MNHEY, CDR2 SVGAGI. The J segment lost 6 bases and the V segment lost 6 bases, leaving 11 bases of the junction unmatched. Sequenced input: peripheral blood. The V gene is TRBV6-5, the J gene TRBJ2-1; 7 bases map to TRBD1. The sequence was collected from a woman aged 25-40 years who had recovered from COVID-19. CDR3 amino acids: CASSPGTVTGNEQFF. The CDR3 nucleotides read TGTGCCAGCAGCCCCGGGACAGTTACCGGCAATGAGCAGTTCTTC.